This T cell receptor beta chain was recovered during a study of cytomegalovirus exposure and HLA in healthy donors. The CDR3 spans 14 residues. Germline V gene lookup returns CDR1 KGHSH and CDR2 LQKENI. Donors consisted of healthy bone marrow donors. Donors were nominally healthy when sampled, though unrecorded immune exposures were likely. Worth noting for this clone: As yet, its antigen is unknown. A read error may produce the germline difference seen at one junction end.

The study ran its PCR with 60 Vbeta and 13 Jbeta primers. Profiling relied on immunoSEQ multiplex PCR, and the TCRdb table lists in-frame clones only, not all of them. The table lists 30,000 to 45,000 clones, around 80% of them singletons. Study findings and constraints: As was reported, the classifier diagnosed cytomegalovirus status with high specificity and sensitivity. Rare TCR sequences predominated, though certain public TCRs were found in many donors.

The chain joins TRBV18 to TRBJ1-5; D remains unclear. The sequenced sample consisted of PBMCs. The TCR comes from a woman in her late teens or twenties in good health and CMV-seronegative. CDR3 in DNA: TGTGCCAGCTCACCGTCCGGGGTTTCTCAGCCCCAGAATTTT. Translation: CASSPSGVSQPQNF.